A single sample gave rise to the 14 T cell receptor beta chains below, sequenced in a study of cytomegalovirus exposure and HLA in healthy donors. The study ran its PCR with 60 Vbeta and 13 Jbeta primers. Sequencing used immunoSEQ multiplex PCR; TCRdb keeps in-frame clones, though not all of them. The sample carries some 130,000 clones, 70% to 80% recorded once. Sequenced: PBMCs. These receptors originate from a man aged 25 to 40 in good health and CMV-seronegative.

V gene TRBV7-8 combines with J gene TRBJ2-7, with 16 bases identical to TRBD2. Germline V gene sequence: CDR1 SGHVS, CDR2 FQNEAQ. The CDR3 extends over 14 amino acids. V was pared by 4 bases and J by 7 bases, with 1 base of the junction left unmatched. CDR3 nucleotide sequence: TGTGCCAGCAGCTCGGGACTAGCGGGAGGGGAGCAGTACTTC. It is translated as CASSSGLAGGEQYF.

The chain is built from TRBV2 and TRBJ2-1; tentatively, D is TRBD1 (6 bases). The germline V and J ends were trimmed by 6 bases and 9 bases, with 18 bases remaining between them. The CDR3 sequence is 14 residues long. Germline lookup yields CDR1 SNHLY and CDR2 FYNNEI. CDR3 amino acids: CASRIIQGALEQFF. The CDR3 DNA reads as TGTGCCAGCAGGATAATACAGGGAGCCCTTGAGCAGTTCTTC.

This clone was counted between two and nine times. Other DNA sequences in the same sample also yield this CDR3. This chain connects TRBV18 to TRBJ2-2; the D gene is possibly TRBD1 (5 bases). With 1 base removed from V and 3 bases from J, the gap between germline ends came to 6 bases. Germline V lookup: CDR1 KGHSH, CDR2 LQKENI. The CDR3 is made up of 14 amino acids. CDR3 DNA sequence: TGTGCCAGCTCACCACTAGGGGACACCGGGGAGCTGTTTTTT. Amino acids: CASSPLGDTGELFF.

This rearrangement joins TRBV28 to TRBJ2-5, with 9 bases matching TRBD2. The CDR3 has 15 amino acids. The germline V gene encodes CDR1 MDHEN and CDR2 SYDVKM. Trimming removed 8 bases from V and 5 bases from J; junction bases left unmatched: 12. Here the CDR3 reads CASASGSGRFETQYF. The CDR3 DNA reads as TGTGCCAGCGCCTCAGGGAGCGGGAGGTTCGAGACCCAGTACTTC.

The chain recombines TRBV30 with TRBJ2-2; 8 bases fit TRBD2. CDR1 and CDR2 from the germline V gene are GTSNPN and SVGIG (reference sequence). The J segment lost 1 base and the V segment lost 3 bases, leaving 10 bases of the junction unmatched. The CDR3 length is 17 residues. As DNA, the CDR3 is TGTGCCTGGAGGGGCCGGGGGCTAGCGGGGAACACCGGGGAGCTGTTTTTT. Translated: CAWRGRGLAGNTGELFF.

In DNA, the CDR3 is TGTGCCAGCACCCCGGGCCTAGCGGGAGGGGGCTACGAGCAGTACTTC. Translation: CASTPGLAGGGYEQYF. This chain connects TRBV7-6 to TRBJ2-7; 12 nucleotides agree with TRBD2. Trimming took 7 bases from V and 3 from J; bases not matched to a gene: 10. The CDR3 loop spans 16 amino acids. Per the germline V gene, CDR1 is SGHVS and CDR2 is FNYEAQ.

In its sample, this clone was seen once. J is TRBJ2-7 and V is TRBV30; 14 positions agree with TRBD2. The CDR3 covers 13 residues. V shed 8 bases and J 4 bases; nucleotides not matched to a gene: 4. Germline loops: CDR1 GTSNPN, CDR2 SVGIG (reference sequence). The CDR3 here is CAGTSGSEYEQYF. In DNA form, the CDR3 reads TGTGCCGGGACTAGCGGGAGTGAGTACGAGCAGTACTTC.

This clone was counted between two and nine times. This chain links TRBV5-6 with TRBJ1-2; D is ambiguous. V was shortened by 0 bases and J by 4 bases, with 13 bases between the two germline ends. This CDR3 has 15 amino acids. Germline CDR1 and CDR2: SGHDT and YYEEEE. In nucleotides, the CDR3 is TGTGCCAGCAGCTTGGGCGAGCGAGATGGCTATGGCTACACCTTC. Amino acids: CASSLGERDGYGYTF.

CDR3: CASSTTTGTAGNTIYF. The CDR3 DNA sequence: TGTGCCAGTAGTACAACCACCGGGACAGCTGGAAACACCATATATTTT. The rearrangement uses TRBV19 and TRBJ1-3; 7 nucleotides agree with TRBD1. This CDR3 contains 16 residues. Trimming cost V 4 bases and J 2 bases; bases outside gene matches: 8. Germline V lookup: CDR1 LNHDA, CDR2 SQIVND (reference sequence).

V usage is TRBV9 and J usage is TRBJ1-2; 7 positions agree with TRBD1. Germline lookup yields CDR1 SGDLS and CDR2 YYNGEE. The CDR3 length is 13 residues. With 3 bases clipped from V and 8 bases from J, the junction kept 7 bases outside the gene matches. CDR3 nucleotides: TGTGCCAGCAGCGCGACAGGGTCGATGGGCTACACCTTC. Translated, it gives CASSATGSMGYTF. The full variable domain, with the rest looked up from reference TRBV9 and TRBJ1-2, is DSGVTQTPKHLITATGQRVTLRCSPRSGDLSVYWYQQSLDQGLQFLIQYYNGEERAKGNILERFSAQQFPDLHSELNLSSLELGDSALYFCASSATGSMGYTFGSGTRLTVV.

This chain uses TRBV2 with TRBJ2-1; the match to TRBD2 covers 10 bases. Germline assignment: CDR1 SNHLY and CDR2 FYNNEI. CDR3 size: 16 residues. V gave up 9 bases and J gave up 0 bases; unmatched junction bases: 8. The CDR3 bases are TGTGCCAGTAAGTCAAGCGGGAGGGCCTCCTACAATGAGCAGTTCTTC. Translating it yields CASKSSGRASYNEQFF.

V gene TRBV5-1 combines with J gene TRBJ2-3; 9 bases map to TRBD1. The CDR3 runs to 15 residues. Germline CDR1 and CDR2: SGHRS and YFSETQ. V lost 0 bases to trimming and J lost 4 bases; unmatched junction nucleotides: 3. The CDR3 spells CASSLGDRAADTQYF. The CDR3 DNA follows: TGCGCCAGCAGCTTGGGGGACAGGGCTGCAGATACGCAGTATTTT.

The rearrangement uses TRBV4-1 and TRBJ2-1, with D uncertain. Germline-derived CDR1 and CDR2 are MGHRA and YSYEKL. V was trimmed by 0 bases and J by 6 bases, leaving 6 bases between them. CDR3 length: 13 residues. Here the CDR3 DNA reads TGCGCCAGCAGCCAAGACCTCTCCAATGAGCAGTTCTTC. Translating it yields CASSQDLSNEQFF.

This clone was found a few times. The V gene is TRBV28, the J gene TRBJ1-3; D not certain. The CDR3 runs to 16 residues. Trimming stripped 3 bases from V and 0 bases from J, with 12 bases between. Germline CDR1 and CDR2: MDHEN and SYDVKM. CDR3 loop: CASSFRLGISGNTIYF. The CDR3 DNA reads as TGTGCCAGCAGTTTCCGGCTGGGCATCTCTGGAAACACCATATATTTT.